This TCR beta chain was sequenced for a study of cytomegalovirus exposure and HLA in healthy donors. General observations from the study: CMV antigen specificity of three CMV-associated chains was confirmed in vitro.

A word on this clone: What it binds is not known.

PCR amplification relied on 60 Vbeta primers (plus 13 Jbeta primers). Authors' analysis steps: Unique TCR beta chains totaled some 81 million in a later count, with roughly 11 million of them shared. Clones were read by immunoSEQ multiplex PCR, and TCRdb kept only the in-frame ones, dropping some. V, J and clone size are those of that table, while D and trimming were read from the DNA. The repertoire table contains roughly 200,000 clones. This receptor was obtained from a girl aged 2 to 9 in good health and CMV-seropositive. Sequencing input: PBMCs.

The CDR3 is CSVGDSFNQPQHF. The CDR3 DNA follows: TGCAGCGTTGGGGACAGCTTCAATCAGCCCCAGCATTTT. The chain recombines TRBV29-1 with TRBJ1-5; TRBD1 aligns across 7 bases. The germline V gene has CDR1 SQVTM and CDR2 ANQGSEA. The CDR3 is made up of 13 amino acids. J lost 3 bases, V lost 4 bases, and 3 bases had no gene match.